The clone carrying this T cell receptor beta chain was found many times. As yet, its antigen is unknown. These data belong to a study of T cell repertoires in cytomegalovirus infection. Background on the study: Shared public TCR beta signatures pointed to both CMV infection and a matching HLA type. Findings and limits, study-wide: Clonotypes of TCR beta that were HLA-C-restricted and CMV-specific dominated the ex vivo response.

Per the germline V gene, CDR1 is SGHRS and CDR2 is YFSETQ. V was cut by 0 bases and J by 5 bases, with 9 bases left in between. The CDR3 is 14 amino acids. TCRdb called the reads again in MiXCR, with one record for every CDR3 protein. The table lists about 300,000 distinct CDR3 sequences, about 9.1% of them singletons. The chain couples TRBV5-1 to TRBJ2-1; D possibly matches TRBD1 or TRBD2 (5 bases each). The sequence came from a human donor in good health (CMV status not recorded). Some clones in this sample may be carry-over from other donors' samples. The sequenced material came from PBMCs. In DNA, the CDR3 is TGCGCCAGCAGCTTGGCCGGGGACCACAATGAGCAGTTCTTC. Protein: CASSLAGDHNEQFF.